Following are 2 T cell receptor beta chains from one sample sequenced in a study of shared clonotypes between healthy human individuals. TCRdb keeps only in-frame clones here, not all; method: immunoSEQ multiplex PCR. The sample has 2.3 million or so clones, over 85% seen once. The specimen was naive CD4+ T cells from PBMCs. Sample subset: CD45RA+ positively selected. The receptors shown here come from a young man in good health. Some clones in this sample may be carry-over from other donors' samples.

This clone was seen once. This sequence joins TRBV10-2 and TRBJ2-1; 10 nucleotides line up with TRBD2. Germline CDR1 WSHSY, CDR2 SAAADI. With 3 bases clipped from V and 7 bases from J, the junction kept 9 bases outside the gene matches. The CDR3 consists of 16 residues. The CDR3 sequence: CASSDPSGRIRNEQFF. CDR3 DNA: TGCGCCAGCAGTGATCCTAGCGGGAGAATTAGGAATGAGCAGTTCTTC.

The chain has TRBV27 and TRBJ1-6; 8 nucleotides agree with TRBD1. The CDR3 has 15 amino acids. Losses at the gene ends were 6 bases for V and 9 bases for J; bases not matched to a gene: 10. Germline V CDR1 and CDR2: MNHEY, SMNVEV (reference sequence). The CDR3, as DNA: TGTGCCAGCAGGACGGGAACAGGGGGTGGTTCACCCCTCCACTTT. It translates to CASRTGTGGGSPLHF.